A single T cell receptor beta chain is shown here with its context. The data originate from a study of T cell changes during pregnancy in multiple sclerosis. CDR3 length: 11 amino acids. V shed 4 bases, J shed 12 bases, and the junction held 3 bases outside the gene matches. CDR1 is LNHDA and CDR2 is SQIVND in the germline V gene (reference sequence). Only in-frame clones appear in the TCRdb table, and some are missing; sequencing was by immunoSEQ multiplex PCR. This sample has more than 95,000 clones, with roughly 92% found just once. This TCR was sampled from a female donor with multiple sclerosis, enrolled in a pregnancy study. The gene calls are TRBV19 and TRBJ1-1, with 9 nucleotides matching TRBD1. This specimen consisted of peripheral blood, obtained after pregnancy. The CDR3 protein is CASSKDRGTFF. CDR3 nucleotide sequence: TGTGCCAGTAGTAAGGACAGGGGAACTTTCTTT. The full variable domain, its missing parts supplied by reference TRBV19 and TRBJ1-1, is DGGITQSPKYLFRKEGQNVTLSCEQNLNHDAMYWYRQDPGQGLRLIYYSQIVNDFQKGDIAEGYSVSREKKESFPLTVTSAQKNPTAFYLCASSKDRGTFFGQGTRLTVV.